A selection of T cell receptor beta chains follows, all from one sample in a study of Graves' ophthalmopathy and Graves' hyperthyroidism. Via MiXCR, TCRdb re-called the multiplex PCR reads, giving one row per CDR3 protein. The sample holds 300,000 to 450,000 distinct CDR3 sequences; approximately 17% are singletons and the top ten take roughly 2.3%. Sequenced sample: peripheral blood. These receptors all come from an adult woman with stable Graves' hyperthyroidism. The CDR3 runs from the conserved cysteine through the conserved F or W. The D gene is left open where the match is weak. Part of the rows lack a size; the others show once, few, many or a class for expanded clones.

clone size	V gene	D gene	J gene	CDR3 protein	CDR3 DNA
many	TRBV4-1	NA	TRBJ1-5	CASSQVSGVSNQPQHF	TGCGCCAGCAGCCAAGTGTCAGGAGTTAGCAATCAGCCCCAGCATTTT
many	TRBV4-1	NA	TRBJ2-2	CASGTGPVNTGELFF	TGCGCCAGCGGGACCGGGCCGGTAAACACCGGGGAGCTGTTTTTT
few	TRBV29-1	NA	TRBJ1-2	CSVGGLNYGYTF	TGCAGCGTTGGGGGCCTAAACTATGGCTACACCTTC
many	TRBV6-4	NA	TRBJ1-5	CASSDGELWGARQPQHF	TGTGCCAGCAGTGACGGAGAGCTCTGGGGGGCACGTCAGCCCCAGCATTTT
many	TRBV6-5	NA	TRBJ2-7	CASGGQLAGYEQYF	TGTGCCAGCGGCGGACAGTTAGCGGGCTACGAGCAGTACTTC
many	TRBV12-3/TRBV12-4	NA	TRBJ2-5	CASSLGAVGGQYF	TGTGCCAGCAGTTTAGGGGCCGTGGGGGGCCAGTACTTC
NA	TRBV6-1	TRBD1	TRBJ2-2	CASSRQGFANTGELFF	TGTGCCAGCAGCCGACAGGGGTTCGCGAACACCGGGGAGCTGTTTTTT
many	TRBV20-1	NA	TRBJ2-7	CSAPTQGFMSEQYF	TGCAGTGCACCAACACAAGGCTTCATGTCCGAGCAGTACTTC
NA	TRBV28	NA	TRBJ1-1	CASSPRTITEAFF	TGTGCCAGCAGTCCTCGAACGATCACTGAAGCTTTCTTT
few	TRBV4-1	NA	TRBJ2-5	CASSQIAVETQYF	TGCGCCAGCAGCCAAATAGCGGTCGAGACCCAGTACTTC
many	TRBV10-3	NA	TRBJ1-5	CAISETPFSARSNQPQHF	TGTGCCATCAGTGAGACCCCTTTCTCAGCCAGGTCCAATCAGCCCCAGCATTTT
few	TRBV5-1	NA	TRBJ2-7	CASSSWESSYEQYF	TGCGCCAGCAGCTCGTGGGAGTCCTCCTACGAGCAGTACTTC
many	TRBV12-3/TRBV12-4	NA	TRBJ2-7	CASSLGINEQYF	TGTGCCAGCAGTCTAGGTATAAACGAGCAGTACTTC
many	TRBV29-1	NA	TRBJ2-7	CSVGGSARDEQYF	TGCAGCGTTGGAGGATCCGCGAGGGACGAGCAGTACTTC